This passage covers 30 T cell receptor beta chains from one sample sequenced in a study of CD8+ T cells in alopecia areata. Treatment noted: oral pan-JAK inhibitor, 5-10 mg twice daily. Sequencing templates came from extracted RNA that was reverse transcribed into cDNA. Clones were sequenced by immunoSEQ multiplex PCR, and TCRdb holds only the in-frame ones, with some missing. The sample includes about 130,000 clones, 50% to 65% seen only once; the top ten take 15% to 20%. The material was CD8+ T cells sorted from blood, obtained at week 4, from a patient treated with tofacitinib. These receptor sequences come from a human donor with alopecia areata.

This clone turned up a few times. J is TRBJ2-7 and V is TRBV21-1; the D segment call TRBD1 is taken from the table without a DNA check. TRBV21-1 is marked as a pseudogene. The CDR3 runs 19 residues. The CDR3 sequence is CASSKDQGETGGRSDEQYF. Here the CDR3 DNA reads TGTGCCAGCAGCAAAGACCAAGGAGAGACAGGGGGACGCTCGGACGAGCAGTACTTC.

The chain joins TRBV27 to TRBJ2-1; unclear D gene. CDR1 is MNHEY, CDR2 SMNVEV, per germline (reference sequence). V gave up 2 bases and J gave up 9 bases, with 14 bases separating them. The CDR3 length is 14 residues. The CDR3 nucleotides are TGTGCCAGCAGTTTAGAAGTGGCGGAGTCTGAGCAGTTCTTC. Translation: CASSLEVAESEQFF.

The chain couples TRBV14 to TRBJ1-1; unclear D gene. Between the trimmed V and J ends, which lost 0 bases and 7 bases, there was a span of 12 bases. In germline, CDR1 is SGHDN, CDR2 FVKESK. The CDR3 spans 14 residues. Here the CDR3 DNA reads TGTGCCAGCAGCCAAGATCTCGCGGTGGGTGAAGCTTTCTTT. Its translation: CASSQDLAVGEAFF.

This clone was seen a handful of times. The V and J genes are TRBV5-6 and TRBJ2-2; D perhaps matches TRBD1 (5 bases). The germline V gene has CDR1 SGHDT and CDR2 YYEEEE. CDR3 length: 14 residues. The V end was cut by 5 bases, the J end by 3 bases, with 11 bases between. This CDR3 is CASSPGWDTGELFF. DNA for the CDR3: TGTGCCAGCAGTCCAGGGTGGGACACCGGGGAGCTGTTTTTT.

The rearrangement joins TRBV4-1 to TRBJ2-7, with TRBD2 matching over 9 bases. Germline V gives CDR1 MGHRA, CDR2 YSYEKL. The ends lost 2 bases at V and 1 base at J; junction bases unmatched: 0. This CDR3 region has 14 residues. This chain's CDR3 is CASSQLAGSYEQYF. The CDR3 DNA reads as TGCGCCAGCAGCCAACTAGCGGGGTCCTACGAGCAGTACTTC.

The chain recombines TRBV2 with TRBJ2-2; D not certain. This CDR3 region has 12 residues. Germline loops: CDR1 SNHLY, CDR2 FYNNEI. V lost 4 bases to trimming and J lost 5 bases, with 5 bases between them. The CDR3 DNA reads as TGTGCCAGCAGTGTACAGACCGGGGAGCTGTTTTTT. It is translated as CASSVQTGELFF.

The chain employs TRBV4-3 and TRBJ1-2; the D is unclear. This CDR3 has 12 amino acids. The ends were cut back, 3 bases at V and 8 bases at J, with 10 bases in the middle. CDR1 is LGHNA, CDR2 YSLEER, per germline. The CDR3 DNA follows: TGCGCCAGCAGCCAGGATGCCATGGGCTACACCTTC. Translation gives CASSQDAMGYTF.

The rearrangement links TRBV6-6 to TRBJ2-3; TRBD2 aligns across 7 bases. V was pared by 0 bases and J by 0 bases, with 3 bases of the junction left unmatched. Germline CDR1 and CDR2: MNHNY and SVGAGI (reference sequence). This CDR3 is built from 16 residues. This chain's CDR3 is CASSYSLADSTDTQYF. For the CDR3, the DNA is TGTGCCAGCAGTTACTCTCTAGCGGATAGCACAGATACGCAGTATTTT.

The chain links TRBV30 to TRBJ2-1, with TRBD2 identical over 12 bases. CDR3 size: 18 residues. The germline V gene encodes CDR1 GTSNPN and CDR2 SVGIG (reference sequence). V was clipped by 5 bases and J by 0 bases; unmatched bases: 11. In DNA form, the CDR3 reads TGTGCCTGGGCCGGGACTAGCGGGCACATGATCTCCTACAATGAGCAGTTCTTC. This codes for CAWAGTSGHMISYNEQFF.

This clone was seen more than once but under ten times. CDR3 in amino acids: CASSLVLAGGADTQYF. In DNA form, the CDR3 reads TGTGCCAGCAGCCTGGTGCTAGCGGGGGGGGCAGATACGCAGTATTTT. The chain joins TRBV27 to TRBJ2-3; TRBD2 matches at 12 bases. Trimming cost V 6 bases and J 4 bases; bases outside gene matches: 8. CDR3 length: 16 amino acids. The germline V gene has CDR1 MNHEY and CDR2 SMNVEV (reference sequence).

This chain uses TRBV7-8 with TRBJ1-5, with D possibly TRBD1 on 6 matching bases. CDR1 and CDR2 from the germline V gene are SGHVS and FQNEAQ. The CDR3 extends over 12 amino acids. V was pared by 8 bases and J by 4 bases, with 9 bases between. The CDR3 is CASGQGNQPQHF. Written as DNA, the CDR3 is TGTGCCAGCGGGCAGGGGAATCAGCCCCAGCATTTT. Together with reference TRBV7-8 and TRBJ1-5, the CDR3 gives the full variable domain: GAGVSQSPRYKVAKRGQDVALRCDPISGHVSLFWYQQALGQGPEFLTYFQNEAQLDKSGLPSDRFFAERPEGSVSTLKIQRTQQEDSAVYLCASGQGNQPQHFGDGTRLSIL.

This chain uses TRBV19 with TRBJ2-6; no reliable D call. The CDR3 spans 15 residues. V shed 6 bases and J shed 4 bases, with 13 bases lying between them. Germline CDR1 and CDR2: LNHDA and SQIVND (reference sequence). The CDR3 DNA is TGTGCCAGTAGGGATTTGGTGGCAGGGGCCAACGTCCTGACTTTC. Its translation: CASRDLVAGANVLTF.

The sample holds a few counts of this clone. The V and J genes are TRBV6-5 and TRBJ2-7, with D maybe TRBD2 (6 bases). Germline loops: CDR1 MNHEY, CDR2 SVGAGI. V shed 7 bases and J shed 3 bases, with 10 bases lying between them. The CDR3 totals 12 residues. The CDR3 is CASTGGIYEQYF. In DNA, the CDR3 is TGTGCCAGCACCGGGGGAATCTACGAGCAGTACTTC.

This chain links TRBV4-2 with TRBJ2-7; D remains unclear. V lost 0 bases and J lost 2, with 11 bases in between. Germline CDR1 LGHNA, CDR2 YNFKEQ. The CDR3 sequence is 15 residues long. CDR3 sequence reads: CASSQDYSLTYEQYF. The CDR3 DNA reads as TGTGCCAGCAGCCAAGATTACAGCCTTACCTACGAGCAGTACTTC.

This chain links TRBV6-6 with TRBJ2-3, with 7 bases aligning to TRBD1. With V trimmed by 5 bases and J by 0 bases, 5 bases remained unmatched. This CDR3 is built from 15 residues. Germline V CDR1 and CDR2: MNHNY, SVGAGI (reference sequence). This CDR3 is CASSVTGASTDTQYF. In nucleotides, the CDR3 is TGTGCCAGCAGTGTCACAGGGGCTAGCACAGATACGCAGTATTTT.

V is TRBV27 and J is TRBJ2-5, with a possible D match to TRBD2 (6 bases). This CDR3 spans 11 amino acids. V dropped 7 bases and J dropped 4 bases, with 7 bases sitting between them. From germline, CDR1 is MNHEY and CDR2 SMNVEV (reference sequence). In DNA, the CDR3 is TGTGCCAGCAAGACTAGAGAGACCCAGTACTTC. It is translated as CASKTRETQYF.

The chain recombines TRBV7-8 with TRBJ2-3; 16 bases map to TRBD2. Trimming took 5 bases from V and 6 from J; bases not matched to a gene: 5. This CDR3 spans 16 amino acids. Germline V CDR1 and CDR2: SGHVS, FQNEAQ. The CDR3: CASSMGLAGGPDTQYF. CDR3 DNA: TGTGCCAGCAGCATGGGACTAGCGGGGGGGCCCGATACGCAGTATTTT.

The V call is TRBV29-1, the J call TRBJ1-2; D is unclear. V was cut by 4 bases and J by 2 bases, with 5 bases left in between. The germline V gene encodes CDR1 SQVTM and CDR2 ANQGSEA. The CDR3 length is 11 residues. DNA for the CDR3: TGCAGCGTTGGCCTGAACTATGGCTACACCTTC. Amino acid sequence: CSVGLNYGYTF.

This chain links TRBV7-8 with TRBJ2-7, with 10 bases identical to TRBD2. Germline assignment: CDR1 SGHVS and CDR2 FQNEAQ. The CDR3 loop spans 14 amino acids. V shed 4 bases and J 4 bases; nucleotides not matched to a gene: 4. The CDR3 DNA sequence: TGTGCCAGCAGCTCTTCTAGCGGGGGATACGAGCAGTACTTC. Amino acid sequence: CASSSSSGGYEQYF.

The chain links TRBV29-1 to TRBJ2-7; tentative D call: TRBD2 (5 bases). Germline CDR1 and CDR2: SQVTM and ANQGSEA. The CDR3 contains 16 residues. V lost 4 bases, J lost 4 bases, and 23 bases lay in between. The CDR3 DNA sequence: TGCAGCGTTGTCCATCGGACTCCCGTTGGAGAGTACGAGCAGTACTTC. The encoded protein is CSVVHRTPVGEYEQYF.

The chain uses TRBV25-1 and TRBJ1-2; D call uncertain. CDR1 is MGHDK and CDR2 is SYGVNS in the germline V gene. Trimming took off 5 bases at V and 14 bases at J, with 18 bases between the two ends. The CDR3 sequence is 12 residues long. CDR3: CASSSKGRALTF. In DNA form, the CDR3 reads TGTGCCAGCAGTTCCAAGGGTCGGGCCTTGACCTTC.

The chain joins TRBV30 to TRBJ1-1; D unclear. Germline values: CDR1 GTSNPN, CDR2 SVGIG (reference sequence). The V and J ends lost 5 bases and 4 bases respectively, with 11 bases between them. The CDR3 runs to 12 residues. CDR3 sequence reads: CAWGGYTTEAFF. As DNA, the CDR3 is TGTGCCTGGGGAGGTTATACCACTGAAGCTTTCTTT.

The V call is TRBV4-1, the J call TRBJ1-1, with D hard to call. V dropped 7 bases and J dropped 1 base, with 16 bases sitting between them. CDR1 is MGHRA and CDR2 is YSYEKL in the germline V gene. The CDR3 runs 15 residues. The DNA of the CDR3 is TGCGCCAGCACGGCAGTGGCGACTAGGAACACTGAAGCTTTCTTT. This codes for CASTAVATRNTEAFF.

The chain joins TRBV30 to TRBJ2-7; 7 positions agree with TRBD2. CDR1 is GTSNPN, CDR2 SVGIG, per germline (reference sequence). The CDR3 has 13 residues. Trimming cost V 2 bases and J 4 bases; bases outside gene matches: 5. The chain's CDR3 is CAWSPTSPYEQYF. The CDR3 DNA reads TGTGCCTGGAGTCCGACTAGCCCGTACGAGCAGTACTTC.

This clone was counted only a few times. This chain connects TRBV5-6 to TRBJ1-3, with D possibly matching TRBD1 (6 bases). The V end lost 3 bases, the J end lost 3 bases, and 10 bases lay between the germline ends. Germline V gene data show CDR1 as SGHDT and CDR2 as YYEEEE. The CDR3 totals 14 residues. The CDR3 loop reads CASSWDKSGNTIYF. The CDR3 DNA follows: TGTGCCAGCAGCTGGGACAAGAGTGGAAACACCATATATTTT.

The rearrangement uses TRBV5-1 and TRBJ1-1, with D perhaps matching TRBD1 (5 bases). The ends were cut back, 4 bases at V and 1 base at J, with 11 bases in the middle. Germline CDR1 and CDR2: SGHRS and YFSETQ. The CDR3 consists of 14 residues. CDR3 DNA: TGCGCCAGCAGCCCGGTAGGGGAGAACACTGAAGCTTTCTTT. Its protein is CASSPVGENTEAFF. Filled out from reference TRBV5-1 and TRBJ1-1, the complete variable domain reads KAGVTQTPRYLIKTRGQQVTLSCSPISGHRSVSWYQQTPGQGLQFLFEYFSETQRNKGNFPGRFSGRQFSNSRSEMNVSTLELGDSALYLCASSPVGENTEAFFGQGTRLTVV.

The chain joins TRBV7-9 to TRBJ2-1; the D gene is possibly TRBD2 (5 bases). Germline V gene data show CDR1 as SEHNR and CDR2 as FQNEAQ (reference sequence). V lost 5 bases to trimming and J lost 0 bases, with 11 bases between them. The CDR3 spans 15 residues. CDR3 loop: CASSPGVSSYNEQFF. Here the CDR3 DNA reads TGTGCCAGCAGCCCCGGGGTAAGCTCCTACAATGAGCAGTTCTTC.

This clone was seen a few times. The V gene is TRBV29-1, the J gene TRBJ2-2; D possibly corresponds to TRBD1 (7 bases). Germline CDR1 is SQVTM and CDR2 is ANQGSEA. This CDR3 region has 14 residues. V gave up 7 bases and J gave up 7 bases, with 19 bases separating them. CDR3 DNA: TGCAGCGGACTCCAGGGGGGAAAGGGCGGGGAGCTGTTTTTT. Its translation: CSGLQGGKGGELFF.

CDR3 protein: CASSLRGITAGGQTEAFF. Written as DNA, the CDR3 is TGCGCCAGCAGCCTCCGAGGGATTACTGCGGGGGGCCAGACTGAAGCTTTCTTT. The V and J genes are TRBV5-1 and TRBJ1-1; D might be TRBD1 (6 bases). Germline CDR1 is SGHRS and CDR2 is YFSETQ. The CDR3 totals 18 residues. V lost 4 bases and J lost 5, with 27 bases in between.

CDR3 bases: TGTGCCAGCAGCTTAACAGCCTACCAAGAGACCCAGTACTTC. Translation: CASSLTAYQETQYF. This chain connects TRBV13 to TRBJ2-5; no firm D call. Between the trimmed V and J ends, which lost 2 bases and 0 bases, there was a span of 7 bases. Per germline, CDR1 PRHDT and CDR2 FYEKMQ (reference sequence). The CDR3 is made up of 14 amino acids. The whole variable domain, filled in from reference TRBV13 and TRBJ2-5, reads AAGVIQSPRHLIKEKRETATLKCYPIPRHDTVYWYQQGPGQDPQFLISFYEKMQSDKGSIPDRFSAQQFSDYHSELNMSSLELGDSALYFCASSLTAYQETQYFGPGTRLLVL.